This T cell receptor (beta chain) was captured by sequencing in a study of T-cell reconstitution after alpha-beta-depleted transplantation in children (dated by TCRdb to 2016 to 2018). Turning to the overall study: Using TCR repertoire profiling, the study quantitatively followed how T-cell immune reconstitution unfolded in children after TCRalphabeta/CD19-depleted allogeneic hematopoietic cell transplantation.

Note on this clonotype: This clone's antigen is unknown. One base away there is no much larger clone; base qualities are not given.

Library preparation employed PCR. Reads for this sample came from an Illumina HiSeq 2500. TCR library preparation used molecular barcoding, with unique molecular identifiers applied to normalize quantification of the TCRbeta repertoire. TCRdb reprocessed the public reads (quality trimming at Q25 with fastp, clone calling with MiXCR) and kept in-frame beta chains. CDR3 protein duplicates are merged, each entry listing the most common genes and DNA. The sample table lists 450,000 to 600,000 distinct CDR3 sequences, 30% to 35% of them with a count of one. The leading ten clones occupy around 2.4% of the sample. Counted from cysteine to phenylalanine, this CDR3 has 15 amino acids. The CDR3 DNA has 45 bases and is translated from base 1. V is trimmed back by 5 bases and J by 7 bases, and the junction contains 7 bases that no gene match accounts for. Sequences SGHTA (CDR1) and FQGNSA (CDR2) are obtained from the germline V gene.

The material was PBMCs from the stem cell graft donor, obtained from the stem cell graft. The clonotype originates from a human donor who donated a stem cell graft to a child with aplastic anemia. The rearrangement combines TRBV7-2 with TRBJ2-1; the junction holds 11 bases that match TRBD2. The CDR3 region has the sequence CASSPTSGDTNEQFF. The DNA reads as follows: TGTGCCAGCAGCCCGACTAGCGGGGATACTAATGAGCAGTTCTTC. Outside the CDR3, residues come from the reference TRBV7-2 and TRBJ2-1 proteins, so the full variable domain is: GAGVSQSPSNKVTEKGKDVELRCDPISGHTALYWYRQSLGQGLEFLIYFQGNSAPDKSGLPSDRFSAERTGGSVSTLTIQRTQQEDSAVYLCASSPTSGDTNEQFFGPGTRLTVL.